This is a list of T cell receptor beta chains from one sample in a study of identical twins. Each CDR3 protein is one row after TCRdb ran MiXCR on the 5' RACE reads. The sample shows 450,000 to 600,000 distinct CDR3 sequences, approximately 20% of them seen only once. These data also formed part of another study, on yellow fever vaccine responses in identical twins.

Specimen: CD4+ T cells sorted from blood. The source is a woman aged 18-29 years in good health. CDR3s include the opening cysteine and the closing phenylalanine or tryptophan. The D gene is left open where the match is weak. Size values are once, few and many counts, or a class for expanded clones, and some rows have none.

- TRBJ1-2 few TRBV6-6 CASSSVSDYGYTF TGTGCCAGCAGTTCCGTCTCAGACTATGGCTACACCTTC
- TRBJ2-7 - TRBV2 CASSGTYKDEQYF TGTGCCAGCAGTGGGACCTATAAGGACGAGCAGTACTTC
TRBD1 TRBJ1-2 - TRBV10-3 CAISSGQGSYGYTF TGTGCCATCAGTTCGGGACAGGGAAGCTATGGCTACACCTTC
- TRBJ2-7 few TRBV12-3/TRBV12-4 CASSLRAEGEQYF TGTGCCAGCAGTTTAAGAGCGGAAGGGGAGCAGTACTTC
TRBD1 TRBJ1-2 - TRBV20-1 CSAREMADRSNYGYTF TGCAGTGCTAGAGAGATGGCGGACAGGTCTAACTATGGCTACACCTTC
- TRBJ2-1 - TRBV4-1 CASSQGGQLYNEQFF TGCGCCAGCAGCCAAGGGGGACAACTATACAATGAGCAGTTCTTC
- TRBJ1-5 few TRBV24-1 CATSVGALGQPQHF TGTGCCACCAGTGTCGGGGCTTTGGGTCAGCCCCAGCATTTT
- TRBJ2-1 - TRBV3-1 CASSQDGGSEQFF TGTGCCAGCAGCCAAGATGGGGGGAGTGAGCAGTTCTTC
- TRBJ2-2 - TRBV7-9 CASSPLRGVGSGELFF TGTGCCAGCAGCCCCCTCAGGGGGGTCGGATCCGGGGAGCTGTTTTTT
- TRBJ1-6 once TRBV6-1 CASGTGSYNSPLHF TGTGCCAGCGGAACAGGGTCCTATAATTCACCCCTCCACTTT
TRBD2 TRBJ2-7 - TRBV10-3 CAIRSGRADEQYF TGTGCCATCAGAAGCGGGAGGGCCGATGAGCAGTACTTC
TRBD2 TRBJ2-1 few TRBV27 CASSSKRNSGEGEQFF TGTGCCAGCAGTTCAAAAAGGAACAGCGGGGAGGGTGAGCAGTTCTTC
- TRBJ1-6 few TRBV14 CASSQDSLGSNSPLHF TGTGCCAGCAGCCAAGATTCACTGGGAAGTAATTCACCCCTCCACTTT
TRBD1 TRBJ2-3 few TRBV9 CASSATGMDTQYF TGTGCCAGCAGCGCGACAGGGATGGATACGCAGTATTTT
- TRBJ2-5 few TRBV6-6 CASSYGEETQYF TGTGCCAGCAGTTACGGGGAGGAGACCCAGTACTTC
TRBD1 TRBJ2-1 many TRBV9 CASNSGGSYNEQFF TGTGCCAGCAACTCAGGGGGCTCCTACAATGAGCAGTTCTTC
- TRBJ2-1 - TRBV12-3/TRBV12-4 CASSLAPLETNEQFF TGTGCCAGCAGTTTAGCCCCTCTAGAGACCAATGAGCAGTTCTTC
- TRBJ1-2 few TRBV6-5 CASSYRTGGIEDYGYTF TGTGCCAGCAGTTACCGAACAGGAGGTATAGAGGACTATGGCTACACCTTC
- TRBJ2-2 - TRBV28 CASSWGSGGPPGELFF TGTGCCAGCAGCTGGGGTTCGGGGGGCCCCCCCGGGGAGCTGTTTTTT
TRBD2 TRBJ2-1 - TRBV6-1 CSSNRLAGGSYNEQFF TGTTCCAGCAACCGACTAGCGGGCGGCTCCTACAATGAGCAGTTCTTC
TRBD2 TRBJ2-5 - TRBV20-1 CSARLSGGQETQYF TGCAGTGCTAGGCTAAGCGGGGGGCAAGAGACCCAGTACTTC
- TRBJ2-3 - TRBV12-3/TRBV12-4 CASSRLVTSTDTQYF TGTGCCAGCAGCCGACTAGTAACTAGCACAGATACGCAGTATTTT